This TCR beta chain is drawn from a study of shared clonotypes between healthy human individuals. Background on the study: A couple of women and a few men aged 18 to 49 made up the donors.

Study-wide points: Since donors were few, the genetic and exposure-history diversity represented was limited.

As concerns this clone: Its antigen is undetermined.

Clones were sequenced by immunoSEQ multiplex PCR, and TCRdb holds only the in-frame ones, with some missing. The sample carries over 95,000 clones, approximately 70% recorded once. Germline loops: CDR1 LNHDA, CDR2 SQIVND (reference sequence). The CDR3 covers 15 residues. V lost 5 bases and J 2 bases, leaving 14 bases between the germline ends. The clonotype comes from a woman aged 25 to 39 in good health. Sequencing was done on a sample of memory CD8+ T cells sorted from blood. Regarding subset: CD45RO+ cells pooled with CCR7-negative TemRA cells. The genes are TRBV19 and TRBJ2-3, with D unresolved. DNA for the CDR3: TGTGCCAGTAGTCTTGTGGGGAAGATCACAGATACGCAGTATTTT. As protein: CASSLVGKITDTQYF. The full variable domain, completed using reference TRBV19 and TRBJ2-3, is DGGITQSPKYLFRKEGQNVTLSCEQNLNHDAMYWYRQDPGQGLRLIYYSQIVNDFQKGDIAEGYSVSREKKESFPLTVTSAQKNPTAFYLCASSLVGKITDTQYFGPGTRLTVL.